These 10 T cell receptor beta chains share one sample of origin, sequenced in a study of tumor and adjacent non-tumor tissue in lung cancer. A modified ARM-PCR protocol with three rounds of nested PCR amplified TCRbeta. TCRdb re-called the multiplex PCR reads with MiXCR, one entry per CDR3 protein. The sample contains over 100,000 distinct CDR3 sequences, around 57% of which appear only once. No cell sorting was done before RNA was extracted from the tissue. The normal lung tissue was taken more than 3 cm from the tumor edge. Sequenced: distant non-tumor lung tissue. These receptors came from a man in his sixties with non-small cell lung cancer.

With respect to this clonotype: At one end, the junction sequence differs from germline, possibly due to a read error. The chain is built from TRBV12-5 and TRBJ2-5; no firm D call. The CDR3 runs 15 residues. CDR1 LGHNT and CDR2 FRNRAP come from the germline V gene. The DNA of the CDR3 is TGTGCTAGTGGTTCGGCCGGAACACCCCAAGAGAACCAGTACTTC. It codes for CASGSAGTPQENQYF. Full variable domain (missing parts from reference TRBV12-5 and TRBJ2-5): DARVTQTPRHKVTEMGQEVTMRCQPILGHNTVFWYRQTMMQGLELLAYFRNRAPLDDSGMPKDRFSAEMPDATLATLKIQPSEPRDSAVYFCASGSAGTPQENQYFGPGTRLLVL.

This clonotype was recorded many times. The chain uses TRBV6-1 and TRBJ1-5; 7 bases line up with TRBD1. Germline CDR1 reads MNHNS; CDR2 reads SASEGT. The CDR3 runs 14 residues. V gave up 8 bases and J gave up 3 bases; unmatched junction bases: 7. Here the CDR3 DNA reads TGTGCCAGCTTTCCCGGACAGGCCAATCAGCCCCAGCATTTT. It yields the protein CASFPGQANQPQHF.

This clonotype came up a few times. A clone one base away is much larger, so this may be a read error. As the CDR3 is not closed by the conserved phenylalanine or tryptophan, this likely results from a read error. This chain links TRBV4-1 with TRBJ2-7, with D possibly being TRBD1 (6 bases). The ends were cut back, 1 base at V and 7 bases at J, with 23 bases in the middle. CDR1 and CDR2 from the germline V gene are MGHRA and YSYEKL. The CDR3 is made up of 17 amino acids. Here the CDR3 reads CASSQVPAGTRGVEQYS. In nucleotides, the CDR3 is TGCGCCAGCAGCCAAGTCCCCGCCGGGACCAGGGGCGTAGAGCAGTACTCC.

This clonotype has ten or more counts. This sequence joins TRBV5-6 and TRBJ2-7; D unclear. CDR3 length equals 15 residues. V was shortened by 3 bases and J by 0 bases, with 13 bases between the two germline ends. Germline CDR1 and CDR2: SGHDT and YYEEEE. The CDR3 nucleotides read TGTGCCAGCAGCTCCCCGGCAATTAACTCCTACGAGCAGTACTTC. This gives the protein CASSSPAINSYEQYF.

A remark on this clonotype: One end of the junction does not line up with germline, which may come from a read error. The chain joins TRBV12-3 or TRBV12-4 to TRBJ2-7, with D perhaps TRBD1 (6 bases). The CDR3 is made up of 13 amino acids. This CDR3 is CVSSGGSSYEQYF. In nucleotides, the CDR3 is TGTGTCAGCAGTGGGGGCAGCTCCTACGAGCAGTACTTC.

Points on this clonotype: A much larger clone sits a single nucleotide away, making a read error possible. The V and J genes are TRBV5-1 and TRBJ2-7; no clear D. From germline, CDR1 is SGHRS and CDR2 YFSETQ. Trimming pared 2 bases from V and 6 bases from J, leaving 6 bases between. The CDR3 extends over 11 amino acids. CDR3 region: CASSLRAEQYF. DNA for the CDR3: TGCGCCAGCAGCTTAAGGGCCGAGCAGTACTTC.

In the case of this clonotype: Since a much larger clone is just one base distant, this may be a read error. It is likely a read error, because the conserved phenylalanine at the end of the CDR3 is missing. The CDR3 loop reads CASSEALDTQYS. CDR3 nucleotides: TGTGCCAGCAGTGAAGCGCTAGATACGCAGTATTCT. J is TRBJ2-3 and V is TRBV6-1; no reliable D call. CDR3 length equals 12 residues. CDR1 and CDR2 (germline): MNHNS, SASEGT. Trimming took off 0 bases at V and 5 bases at J, with 3 bases between the two ends.

Many counts were recorded for this clonotype. The chain combines TRBV5-5 with TRBJ1-1; maybe TRBD1 (6 bases). Deletions cut 0 bases from V and 1 base from J, with 7 bases between. Germline CDR1 SGHKS, CDR2 YYEKEE (reference sequence). The CDR3 spans 14 residues. The CDR3 here is CASSLAGQNTEAFF. The CDR3 coding sequence is TGTGCCAGCAGCTTGGCGGGACAGAACACTGAAGCTTTCTTT.

This clonotype was seen ten or more times. The CDR3 is CSAGLAGEQFF. DNA of the CDR3: TGCAGCGCGGGACTAGCGGGGGAGCAGTTCTTC. V usage is TRBV29-1 and J usage is TRBJ2-1; 13 nucleotides agree with TRBD2. V was clipped by 7 bases and J by 10 bases; unmatched bases: 1. Germline V gene data show CDR1 as SQVTM and CDR2 as ANQGSEA. This CDR3 spans 11 amino acids.

The chain is built from TRBV28 and TRBJ2-3; 7 bases match TRBD1. Germline-derived CDR1 and CDR2 are MDHEN and SYDVKM. The CDR3 covers 13 residues. V dropped 7 bases and J dropped 5; count of bases not matched to a gene: 6. The CDR3 here is CASIGGGIDTQYF. CDR3 bases: TGTGCCAGCATAGGGGGCGGCATAGATACGCAGTATTTT.